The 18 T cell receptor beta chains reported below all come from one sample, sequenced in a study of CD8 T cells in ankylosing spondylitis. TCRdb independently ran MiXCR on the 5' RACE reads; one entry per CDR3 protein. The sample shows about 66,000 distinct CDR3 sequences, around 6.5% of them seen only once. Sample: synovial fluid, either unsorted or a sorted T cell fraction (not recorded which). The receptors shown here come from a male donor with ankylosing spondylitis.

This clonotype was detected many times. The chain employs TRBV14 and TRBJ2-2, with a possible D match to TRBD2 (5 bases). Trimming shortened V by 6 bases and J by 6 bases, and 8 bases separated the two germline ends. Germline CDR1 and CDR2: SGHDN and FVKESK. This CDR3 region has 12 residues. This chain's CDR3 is CASRGVAGELFF. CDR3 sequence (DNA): TGTGCCAGCAGGGGAGTTGCCGGGGAGCTGTTTTTT.

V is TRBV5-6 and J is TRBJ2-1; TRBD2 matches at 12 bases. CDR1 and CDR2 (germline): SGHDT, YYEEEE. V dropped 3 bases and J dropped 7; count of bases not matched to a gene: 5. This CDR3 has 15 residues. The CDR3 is CASSSSSGRVNEQFF. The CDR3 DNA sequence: TGTGCCAGCAGCTCCTCTAGCGGGAGGGTAAATGAGCAGTTCTTC. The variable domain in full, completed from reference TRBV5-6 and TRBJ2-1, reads DAGVTQSPTHLIKTRGQQVTLRCSPKSGHDTVSWYQQALGQGPQFIFQYYEEEERQRGNFPDRFSGHQFPNYSSELNVNALLLGDSALYLCASSSSSGRVNEQFFGPGTRLTVL.

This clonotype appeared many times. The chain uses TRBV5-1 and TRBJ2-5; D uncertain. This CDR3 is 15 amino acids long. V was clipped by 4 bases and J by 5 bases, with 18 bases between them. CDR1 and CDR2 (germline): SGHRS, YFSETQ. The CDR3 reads CASSRTLDPVETQYF. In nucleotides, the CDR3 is TGCGCCAGCAGCCGCACCTTGGACCCTGTGGAGACCCAGTACTTC.

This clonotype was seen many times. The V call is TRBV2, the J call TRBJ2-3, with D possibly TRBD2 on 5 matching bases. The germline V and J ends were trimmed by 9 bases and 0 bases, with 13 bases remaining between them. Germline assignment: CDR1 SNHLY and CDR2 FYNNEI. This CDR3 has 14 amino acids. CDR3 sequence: CASKRSVSTDTQYF. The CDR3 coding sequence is TGTGCCAGTAAGCGGAGCGTTAGCACAGATACGCAGTATTTT.

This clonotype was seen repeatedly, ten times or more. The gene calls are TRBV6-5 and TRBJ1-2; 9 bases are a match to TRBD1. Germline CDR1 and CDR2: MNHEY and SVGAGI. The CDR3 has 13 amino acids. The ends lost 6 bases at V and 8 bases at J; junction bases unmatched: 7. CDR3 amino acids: CASSYDRGEGYTF. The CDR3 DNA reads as TGTGCCAGCAGCTACGACAGGGGGGAAGGCTACACCTTC.

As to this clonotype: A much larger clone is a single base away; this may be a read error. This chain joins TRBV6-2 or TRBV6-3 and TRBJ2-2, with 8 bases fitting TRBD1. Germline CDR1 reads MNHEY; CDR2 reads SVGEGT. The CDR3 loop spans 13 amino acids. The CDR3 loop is CAGGQGYTWELFF. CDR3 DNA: TGTGCCGGTGGACAGGGCTACACCTGGGAGCTGTTTTTT.

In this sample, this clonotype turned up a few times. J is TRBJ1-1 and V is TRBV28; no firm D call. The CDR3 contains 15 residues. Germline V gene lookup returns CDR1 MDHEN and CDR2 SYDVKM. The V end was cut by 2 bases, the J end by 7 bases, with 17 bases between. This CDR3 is CASSLAGSLGLEAFF. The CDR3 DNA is TGTGCCAGCAGTTTAGCGGGAAGTCTCGGGCTTGAAGCTTTCTTT.

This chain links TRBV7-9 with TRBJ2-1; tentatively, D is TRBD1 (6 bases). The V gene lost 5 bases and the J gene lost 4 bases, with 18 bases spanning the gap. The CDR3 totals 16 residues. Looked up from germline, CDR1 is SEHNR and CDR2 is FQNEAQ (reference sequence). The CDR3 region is CASSQWVTGRYNEQFF. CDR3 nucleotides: TGTGCCAGCAGCCAATGGGTAACAGGGCGGTACAATGAGCAGTTCTTC.

The CDR3 spells CASSQEAGVNTGELFF. The CDR3 DNA follows: TGTGCCAGCAGCCAAGAAGCAGGGGTCAACACCGGGGAGCTGTTTTTT. This chain connects TRBV14 to TRBJ2-2; perhaps TRBD1 as D (6 bases). The germline V gene encodes CDR1 SGHDN and CDR2 FVKESK. The V end was cut by 0 bases, the J end by 2 bases, with 10 bases between. The CDR3 length is 16 residues.

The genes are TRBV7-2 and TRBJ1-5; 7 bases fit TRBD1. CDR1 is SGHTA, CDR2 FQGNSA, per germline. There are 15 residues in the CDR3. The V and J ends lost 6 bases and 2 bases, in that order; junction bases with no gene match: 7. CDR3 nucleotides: TGTGCCAGCAGTCGTATTACAGGGGGCAATCAGCCCCAGCATTTT. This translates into CASSRITGGNQPQHF.

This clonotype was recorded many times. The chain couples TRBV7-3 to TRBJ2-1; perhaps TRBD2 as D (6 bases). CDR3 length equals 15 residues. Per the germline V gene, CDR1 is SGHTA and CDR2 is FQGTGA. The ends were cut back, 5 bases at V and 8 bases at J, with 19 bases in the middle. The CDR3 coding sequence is TGTGCCAGCAGCCAATCCCACTGGCGGGAAGATGAGCAGTTCTTC. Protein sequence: CASSQSHWREDEQFF. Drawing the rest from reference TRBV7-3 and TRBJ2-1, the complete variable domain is GAGVSQTPSNKVTEKGKYVELRCDPISGHTALYWYRQSLGQGPEFLIYFQGTGAADDSGLPNDRFFAVRPEGSVSTLKIQRTERGDSAVYLCASSQSHWREDEQFFGPGTRLTVL.

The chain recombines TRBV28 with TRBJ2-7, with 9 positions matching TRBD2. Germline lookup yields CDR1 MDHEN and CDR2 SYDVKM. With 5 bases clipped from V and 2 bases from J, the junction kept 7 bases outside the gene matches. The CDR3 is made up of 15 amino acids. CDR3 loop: CASSMTSGPAYEQYF. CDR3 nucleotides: TGTGCCAGCAGTATGACTAGCGGACCGGCCTACGAGCAGTACTTC. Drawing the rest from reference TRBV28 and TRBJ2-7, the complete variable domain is DVKVTQSSRYLVKRTGEKVFLECVQDMDHENMFWYRQDPGLGLRLIYFSYDVKMKEKGDIPEGYSVSREKKERFSLILESASTNQTSMYLCASSMTSGPAYEQYFGPGTRLTVT.

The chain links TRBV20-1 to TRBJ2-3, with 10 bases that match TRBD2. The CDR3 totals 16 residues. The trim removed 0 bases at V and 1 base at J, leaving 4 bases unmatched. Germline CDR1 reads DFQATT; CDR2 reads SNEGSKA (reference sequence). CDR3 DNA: TGCAGTGCTAGAGAAGGGACTAGCGCTGGCACAGATACGCAGTATTTT. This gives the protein CSAREGTSAGTDTQYF.

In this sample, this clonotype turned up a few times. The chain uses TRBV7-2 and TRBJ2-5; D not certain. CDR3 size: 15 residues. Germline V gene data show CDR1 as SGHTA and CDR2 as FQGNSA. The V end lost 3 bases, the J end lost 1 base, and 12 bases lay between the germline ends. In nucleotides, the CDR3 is TGTGCCAGCAGCTTTTTTTGGGGTCGCCAAGAGACCCAGTACTTC. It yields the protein CASSFFWGRQETQYF.

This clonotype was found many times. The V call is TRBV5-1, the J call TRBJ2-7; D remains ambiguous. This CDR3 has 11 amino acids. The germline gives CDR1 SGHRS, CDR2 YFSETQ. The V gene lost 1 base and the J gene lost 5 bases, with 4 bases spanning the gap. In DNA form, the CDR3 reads TGCGCCAGCAGCTTGCATGACGAGCAGTACTTC. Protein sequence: CASSLHDEQYF.

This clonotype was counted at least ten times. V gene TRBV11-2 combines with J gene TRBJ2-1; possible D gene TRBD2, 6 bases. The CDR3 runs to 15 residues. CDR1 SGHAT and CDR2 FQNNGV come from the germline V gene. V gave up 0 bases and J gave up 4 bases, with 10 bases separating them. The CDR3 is CASSLERGDYNEQFF. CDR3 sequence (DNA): TGTGCCAGCAGCTTAGAGCGCGGGGATTACAATGAGCAGTTCTTC.

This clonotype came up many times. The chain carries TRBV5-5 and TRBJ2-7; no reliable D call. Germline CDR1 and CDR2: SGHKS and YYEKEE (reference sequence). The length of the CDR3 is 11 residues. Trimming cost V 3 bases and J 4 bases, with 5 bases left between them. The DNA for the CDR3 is TGTGCCAGCAGCTCGCGGTACGAGCAGTACTTC. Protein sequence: CASSSRYEQYF.

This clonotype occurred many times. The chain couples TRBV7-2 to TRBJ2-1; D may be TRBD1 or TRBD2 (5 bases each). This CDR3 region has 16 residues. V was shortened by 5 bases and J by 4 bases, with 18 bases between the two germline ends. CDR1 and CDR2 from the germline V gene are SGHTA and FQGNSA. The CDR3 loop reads CASSDYQGAEYNEQFF. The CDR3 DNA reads TGTGCCAGCAGCGACTACCAGGGCGCGGAGTACAATGAGCAGTTCTTC. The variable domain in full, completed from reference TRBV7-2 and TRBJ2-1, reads GAGVSQSPSNKVTEKGKDVELRCDPISGHTALYWYRQSLGQGLEFLIYFQGNSAPDKSGLPSDRFSAERTGGSVSTLTIQRTQQEDSAVYLCASSDYQGAEYNEQFFGPGTRLTVL.